The clone carrying this TCR beta chain was observed once. Its specificity is unknown. Donors sampled were nominally healthy, though unrecorded immune exposures were likely. PCR primers comprised 60 Vbeta and 13 Jbeta primers. Assay used: immunoSEQ multiplex PCR; TCRdb lists only in-frame clones, some missing. Altogether roughly 160,000 clones are present, over 75% being singletons, with the ten largest covering less than 2.5%. This entry is derived from a study of cytomegalovirus exposure and HLA in healthy donors. Study-wide background: Among the roughly 400 genotyped donors, 70% to 90% were placed in the Caucasian-associated ancestry cluster. General study results and limits: Reported performance of the classifier showed diagnosis of cytomegalovirus status with high specificity and sensitivity. Presence/absence analyses supposed approximately even sequencing depth among donors.

V shed 0 bases and J shed 2 bases, with 10 bases lying between them. Germline lookup yields CDR1 SGHDN and CDR2 FVKESK. The CDR3 runs to 15 residues. The clonotype was recovered from a male donor in good health and CMV-seronegative. V gene TRBV14 combines with J gene TRBJ1-2; D call uncertain. Sequences were obtained from PBMCs. The CDR3 sequence: CASSQEAGTNYGYTF. The CDR3 DNA is TGTGCCAGCAGCCAAGAGGCAGGAACGAACTATGGCTACACCTTC. Full variable domain (rest looked up from reference TRBV14 and TRBJ1-2): EAGVTQFPSHSVIEKGQTVTLRCDPISGHDNLYWYRRVMGKEIKFLLHFVKESKQDESGMPNNRFLAERTGGTYSTLKVQPAELEDSGVYFCASSQEAGTNYGYTFGSGTRLTVV.